Listed below are T cell receptor beta chains from one sample, sequenced in a study of control samples from healthy donors and cancer patients. Libraries were prepared by immunoSEQ multiplex PCR; TCRdb keeps only in-frame clonotypes and omits some of them. The sample lists about 130,000 clones, approximately 90% seen once, with more than 2% in the top ten. Sequencing was done on a sample of blood. These TCRs come from a man between 18 and 35 years old in good health. CDR3s include the opening cysteine and the closing phenylalanine or tryptophan. A D gene is named only where the DNA matches it firmly. Not every row has a clone size; where given, it reads once, few, many or a size class.

v_gene	d_gene	j_gene	abundance	CDR3aa	CDR3nt
TRBV12-3/TRBV12-4	-	TRBJ1-5	-	CASSRRNQPQHF	TGTGCCAGCAGTCGGAGGAATCAGCCCCAGCATTTT
TRBV10-3	TRBD1	TRBJ1-2	-	CAISELDRQGMDYGYTF	TGTGCCATCAGTGAGCTTGATAGACAGGGAATGGACTATGGCTACACCTTC
TRBV30	TRBD2	TRBJ2-5	-	CAWSFQRETYKETQYF	TGTGCCTGGAGTTTTCAGCGGGAGACTTATAAGGAGACCCAGTACTTC
TRBV9	-	TRBJ1-2	-	CASSVGTADARGYTF	TGTGCCAGCAGCGTAGGGACAGCCGACGCTAGAGGCTACACCTTC
TRBV14	TRBD1	TRBJ2-7	-	CASSQVGTGYEQYF	TGTGCCAGCAGCCAAGTAGGGACAGGCTACGAGCAGTACTTC
TRBV30	-	TRBJ1-5	once	CAWSVNANQPQHF	TGTGCCTGGAGTGTAAATGCGAATCAGCCCCAGCATTTT
TRBV18	-	TRBJ2-5	-	CASSQRQAETQYF	TGTGCCAGCTCCCAACGACAGGCCGAGACCCAGTACTTC
TRBV28	TRBD1	TRBJ1-4	-	CASSFSQGDEKLFF	TGTGCCAGCAGTTTCTCCCAGGGGGATGAAAAACTGTTTTTT
TRBV11-2	TRBD1	TRBJ2-7	-	CASSSSLSGGYEQYF	TGTGCCAGCAGCTCCTCGTTATCAGGGGGTTACGAGCAGTACTTC
TRBV3-1/TRBV3-2	TRBD2	TRBJ2-2	-	CASSQEPGLGTGELFF	TGTGCCAGCAGCCAAGAACCGGGACTAGGGACCGGGGAGCTGTTTTTT
TRBV10-3	-	TRBJ1-4	-	CAISEGGDGKKLFF	TGTGCCATCAGTGAGGGGGGAGATGGTAAAAAACTGTTTTTT
TRBV18	-	TRBJ1-5	-	CASSHFGGRADQPQHF	TGTGCCAGCTCACATTTCGGGGGGCGGGCGGATCAGCCCCAGCATTTT
TRBV9	-	TRBJ2-2	-	CASSENRVENTGELFF	TGTGCCAGCAGCGAGAACAGGGTAGAAAACACCGGGGAGCTGTTTTTT
TRBV13	TRBD1	TRBJ2-5	-	CASSSARDRQETQYF	TGTGCCAGCAGCTCGGCCCGGGACAGACAAGAGACCCAGTACTTC
TRBV28	-	TRBJ2-1	-	CASSWTPGDEQFF	TGTGCCAGCAGTTGGACTCCTGGGGATGAGCAGTTCTTC
TRBV5-1	-	TRBJ1-1	once	CASSLEGGTEAFF	TGCGCCAGCAGCTTGGAGGGGGGCACTGAAGCTTTCTTT
TRBV4-3	-	TRBJ1-4	-	CASSQDGRGSTNEKLFF	TGCGCCAGCAGCCAAGATGGTCGGGGGTCCACTAATGAAAAACTGTTTTTT
TRBV5-1	-	TRBJ1-2	-	CASNGGLGYTF	TGCGCCAGCAACGGGGGGCTTGGCTACACCTTC
TRBV11-2	-	TRBJ2-5	few	CASTEQGGETQYF	TGTGCCAGCACCGAACAGGGGGGGGAGACCCAGTACTTC
TRBV4-3	TRBD2	TRBJ2-1	many	CASSQDIAGGYNEQFF	TGCGCCAGCAGCCAAGATATAGCGGGAGGGTACAATGAGCAGTTCTTC
TRBV5-6	TRBD2	TRBJ2-5	-	CASSLGTSTVTQYF	TGTGCCAGCAGCTTAGGGACTAGCACGGTGACCCAGTACTTC
TRBV18	-	TRBJ2-7	-	CASSPIGGHEQYF	TGTGCCAGCTCACCTATCGGGGGCCACGAGCAGTACTTC
TRBV27	-	TRBJ2-5	-	CASSLSVGGLGYF	TGTGCCAGCAGTTTATCGGTAGGGGGACTCGGGTACTTC
TRBV9	TRBD1	TRBJ1-1	-	CASSAGQGAEAFF	TGTGCCAGCAGCGCCGGACAGGGGGCTGAAGCTTTCTTT
TRBV6-5	TRBD1	TRBJ1-3	-	CASKQGSGNTIYF	TGTGCCAGCAAACAGGGGTCTGGAAACACCATATATTTT
TRBV27	-	TRBJ2-5	-	CASSLYGEALGETQYF	TGTGCCAGCAGTTTATATGGGGAAGCCCTGGGAGAGACCCAGTACTTC
TRBV11-3	TRBD2	TRBJ2-1	-	CASSLVAGGYNEQFF	TGTGCCAGCAGCTTAGTCGCGGGAGGGTACAATGAGCAGTTCTTC
TRBV28	-	TRBJ1-1	-	CASSLGEAFF	TGTGCCAGCAGTTTGGGGGAAGCTTTCTTT
TRBV5-1	-	TRBJ2-2	-	CASSPWDSPNTGELFF	TGCGCCAGCAGCCCCTGGGACTCCCCCAACACCGGGGAGCTGTTTTTT
TRBV3-1/TRBV3-2	TRBD1	TRBJ2-3	once	CASSPRDRGSDTQYF	TGTGCCAGCAGCCCCCGGGACAGGGGGTCAGATACGCAGTATTTT
TRBV25-1	TRBD1	TRBJ2-2	-	CASSLPGTGGDGELFF	TGTGCCAGCAGTTTGCCCGGGACAGGGGGCGACGGGGAGCTGTTTTTT